The subject of this entry is one TCR beta chain. Time point here: pretreatment peripheral blood. The data were taken from a study of PD-L1 blockade in urothelial cancer. The data were produced by immunoSEQ multiplex PCR, yet TCRdb's version contains in-frame clones alone and is incomplete. The sample consists of tens of thousands of clones, 80% to 85% of them appearing once. Deletions cut 2 bases from V and 8 bases from J, with 18 bases between. Per germline, CDR1 MNHNY and CDR2 SVGAGI (reference sequence). CDR3 length: 16 amino acids. Sequenced here: PBMCs, sampled around atezolizumab (anti-PD-L1) treatment. This sequence originates from a woman in her 70s with urothelial cancer. The chain carries TRBV6-6 and TRBJ1-4, with D possibly TRBD1 on 6 matching bases. CDR3 sequence: CASSYPGTIAGEKLFF. As DNA, the CDR3 is TGTGCCAGCAGTTACCCCGGGACAATTGCAGGGGAAAAACTGTTTTTT.